The 23 T cell receptor beta chains below come from one sample, sequenced in a study of long-term antiretroviral therapy in people with HIV. Version v3.0 of the immunoSEQ assay was performed at survey level. Libraries were prepared by immunoSEQ multiplex PCR; TCRdb keeps only in-frame clonotypes and omits some of them. The sample consists of 30,000 to 40,000 clones, around 88% of them appearing once. The sequencing here drew on unsorted PBMCs, taken just before starting antiretroviral therapy. These receptors originate from a woman younger than 35 with HIV.

This clone is a singleton in its sample. The DNA for the CDR3 is TGTGCCAGCAGTCTAACACCAATCCAACCGACTAGCGGGAGGGCCGTGTACGAGCAGTACTTC. It specifies CASSLTPIQPTSGRAVYEQYF. The rearrangement uses TRBV27 and TRBJ2-7; 14 bases fit TRBD2. V lost 5 bases to trimming and J lost 4 bases; unmatched junction nucleotides: 22. Germline V lookup: CDR1 MNHEY, CDR2 SMNVEV (reference sequence). The CDR3 has 21 residues.

This chain joins TRBV7-2 and TRBJ1-5, with 8 positions matching TRBD1. This CDR3 region has 16 residues. V was clipped by 1 base and J by 0 bases; unmatched bases: 2. Germline V lookup: CDR1 SGHTA, CDR2 FQGNSA. CDR3 protein: CASSLETGVSNQPQHF. In DNA form, the CDR3 reads TGTGCCAGCAGCTTAGAGACAGGGGTTAGCAATCAGCCCCAGCATTTT.

V is TRBV28 and J is TRBJ2-2, with D possibly being TRBD1 (8 bases). Trimming cost V 7 bases and J 2 bases, with 20 bases left between them. CDR3 length: 17 residues. Germline CDR1 and CDR2: MDHEN and SYDVKM. CDR3 in DNA: TGTGCCAGCACCCAGGGGGCACTAGCGTACAACACCGGGGAGCTGTTTTTT. Protein: CASTQGALAYNTGELFF.

This clone was recorded once. V usage is TRBV12-2 and J usage is TRBJ1-2; the table's D call TRBD1 went unverified against the DNA. TRBV12-2 is termed a pseudogene. The CDR3 is 14 amino acids. CDR3 bases: TGTGCAAGTCGCTTAGGGACAGGGTTGCGTGGCTACACCTTC. The encoded protein is CASRLGTGLRGYTF.

The chain links TRBV19 to TRBJ1-5, with no clear D. This CDR3 has 13 residues. Per the germline V gene, CDR1 is LNHDA and CDR2 is SQIVND (reference sequence). V gave up 2 bases and J gave up 5 bases, with 7 bases separating them. CDR3 DNA sequence: TGTGCCAGTAGTATACTTTGGGATCAGCCCCAGCATTTT. Translated, it gives CASSILWDQPQHF. Combining the CDR3 with reference TRBV19 and TRBJ1-5 gives the whole variable domain DGGITQSPKYLFRKEGQNVTLSCEQNLNHDAMYWYRQDPGQGLRLIYYSQIVNDFQKGDIAEGYSVSREKKESFPLTVTSAQKNPTAFYLCASSILWDQPQHFGDGTRLSIL.

The chain joins TRBV11-3 to TRBJ2-1; weak D call: TRBD2 (6 bases). Germline V lookup: CDR1 SGHNT, CDR2 YENEEA. Trimming cost V 3 bases and J 4 bases, with 13 bases left between them. The length of the CDR3 is 15 residues. The CDR3 DNA reads as TGTGCCAGCAGCTTCGGGAGTGGGGATTACAATGAGCAGTTCTTC. Encoded protein: CASSFGSGDYNEQFF.

This chain connects TRBV19 to TRBJ2-7; 8 nucleotides align to TRBD1. J was trimmed by 1 base and V by 0 bases; bases with no gene match: 8. CDR1 is LNHDA, CDR2 SQIVND, per germline (reference sequence). The CDR3 length is 17 residues. CDR3 in amino acids: CASSIDQPDRVSYEQYF. As DNA, the CDR3 is TGTGCCAGTAGTATAGATCAGCCGGACAGGGTTTCCTACGAGCAGTACTTC.

Only one count was recorded for this clone. V is TRBV9 and J is TRBJ2-4; 7 nucleotides match TRBD2. The CDR3 is 14 amino acids. Unmatched junction bases numbered 8, after V lost 0 bases and J lost 11 bases. Per the germline V gene, CDR1 is SGDLS and CDR2 is YYNGEE. CDR3 in amino acids: CASSVGTRSGVQYF. CDR3 nucleotides: TGTGCCAGCAGCGTAGGGACTAGATCGGGAGTTCAGTACTTC.

The chain has TRBV7-6 and TRBJ1-2; 9 nucleotides match TRBD1. CDR3 size: 17 residues. After removal of 5 bases from V and 0 bases from J, the junction contained 10 bases not matched to a gene. Germline CDR1 SGHVS, CDR2 FNYEAQ. CDR3 loop: CASSRGQGPRTNYGYTF. The CDR3, as DNA: TGTGCCAGCAGCAGAGGACAGGGGCCACGCACTAACTATGGCTACACCTTC.

This chain connects TRBV9 to TRBJ2-3, with 9 bases identical to TRBD1. This CDR3 is 16 amino acids long. Looked up from germline, CDR1 is SGDLS and CDR2 is YYNGEE. Trimming took 2 bases from V and 0 from J; bases not matched to a gene: 4. CDR3 DNA: TGTGCCAGCAGCGTGCGGACAGGGGCTAGCACAGATACGCAGTATTTT. Its protein is CASSVRTGASTDTQYF.

V is TRBV5-6 and J is TRBJ1-2; TRBD1 is a possible D gene (6 bases). Germline V lookup: CDR1 SGHDT, CDR2 YYEEEE. This CDR3 spans 15 amino acids. The V gene lost 3 bases and the J gene lost 8 bases, with 20 bases spanning the gap. The CDR3 nucleotides are TGTGCCAGCAGCTCCCACCAGGCCAGGGGAGGCGGCTACACCTTC. It codes for CASSSHQARGGGYTF. Complete variable domain (other parts from reference TRBV5-6 and TRBJ1-2): DAGVTQSPTHLIKTRGQQVTLRCSPKSGHDTVSWYQQALGQGPQFIFQYYEEEERQRGNFPDRFSGHQFPNYSSELNVNALLLGDSALYLCASSSHQARGGGYTFGSGTRLTVV.

The J gene is TRBJ1-5, the V gene TRBV28; D is unclear. Trimming cost V 4 bases and J 0 bases, with 19 bases left between them. CDR3 length: 18 residues. Germline V lookup: CDR1 MDHEN, CDR2 SYDVKM. CDR3 residues: CASSSPKVAGFSNQPQHF. The CDR3 DNA sequence: TGTGCCAGCAGTTCCCCCAAGGTTGCGGGCTTTAGCAATCAGCCCCAGCATTTT.

This clone was recorded once. The CDR3: CASSPSAGGDEQYF. As DNA, the CDR3 is TGTGCCAGTAGCCCGAGTGCGGGGGGTGACGAGCAGTACTTC. The rearrangement joins TRBV19 to TRBJ2-7; TRBD2 matches at 8 bases. With 6 bases clipped from V and 5 bases from J, the junction kept 9 bases outside the gene matches. This CDR3 region has 14 residues. CDR1 is LNHDA, CDR2 SQIVND, per germline (reference sequence).

The table lists this clone with a few counts. The CDR3 DNA is TGTGCCAGTGCCGAACAGGGATTCTACAATGAGCAGTTCTTC. Protein product: CASAEQGFYNEQFF. This chain joins TRBV19 and TRBJ2-1; D possibly corresponds to TRBD1 (6 bases). The CDR3 has 14 amino acids. V was trimmed by 8 bases and J by 3 bases, leaving 14 bases between them. Germline V CDR1 and CDR2: LNHDA, SQIVND (reference sequence).

The rearrangement uses TRBV18 and TRBJ2-6, with TRBD1 identical over 11 bases. Germline assignment: CDR1 KGHSH and CDR2 LQKENI. This CDR3 comprises 18 residues. The ends lost 5 bases at V and 2 bases at J; junction bases unmatched: 8. CDR3 sequence: CASSSGTGGNPGANVLTF. CDR3 nucleotide sequence: TGTGCCAGCTCATCCGGGACAGGGGGTAATCCTGGGGCCAACGTCCTGACTTTC.

V is TRBV7-2 and J is TRBJ2-7; 14 bases line up with TRBD2. The CDR3 has 17 residues. V lost 1 base and J lost 5; bases outside the gene matches: 7. Germline CDR1 and CDR2: SGHTA and FQGNSA. The CDR3 reads CASSLDQPGLAGDEQYF. CDR3 bases: TGTGCCAGCAGCTTAGACCAACCGGGACTAGCGGGAGACGAGCAGTACTTC.

The chain joins TRBV5-6 to TRBJ2-1; the D gene is possibly TRBD2 (5 bases). CDR3 length equals 16 residues. The V gene lost 3 bases and the J gene lost 7 bases, with 20 bases spanning the gap. Germline-derived CDR1 and CDR2 are SGHDT and YYEEEE. CDR3 bases: TGTGCCAGCAGCTCACCCAGCGGTCCCTTGGGGAATGAGCAGTTCTTC. Translation: CASSSPSGPLGNEQFF.

This sequence joins TRBV30 and TRBJ2-7, with 7 bases identical to TRBD1. CDR3 length: 13 residues. After removal of 4 bases from V and 4 bases from J, the junction contained 7 bases not matched to a gene. CDR1 and CDR2 from the germline V gene are GTSNPN and SVGIG (reference sequence). The chain's CDR3 is CAWTRTGLYEQYF. The CDR3 region has the DNA TGTGCCTGGACCCGGACAGGTCTATACGAGCAGTACTTC.

The chain links TRBV15 to TRBJ2-2; 7 bases match TRBD2. Germline V lookup: CDR1 LNHNV, CDR2 YYDKDF (reference sequence). The CDR3 covers 15 residues. Trimming removed 6 bases from V and 2 bases from J; junction bases left unmatched: 6. Written as DNA, the CDR3 is TGTGCCACCAGGAGTCGAGCGGGAAACACCGGGGAGCTGTTTTTT. Protein sequence: CATRSRAGNTGELFF.

The J gene is TRBJ2-7, the V gene TRBV19, with 9 nucleotides matching TRBD2. The trim removed 4 bases at V and 1 base at J, leaving 5 bases unmatched. Germline CDR1 is LNHDA and CDR2 is SQIVND (reference sequence). This CDR3 spans 15 amino acids. This CDR3 reads CASSTLTSGSYEQYF. CDR3 DNA sequence: TGTGCCAGTAGTACATTAACTAGCGGGTCCTACGAGCAGTACTTC.

The chain couples TRBV2 to TRBJ1-1, with 9 bases matching TRBD1. This CDR3 region has 17 residues. The junction had 10 bases not matched to a gene; V was cut back by 5 bases and J by 0 bases. CDR1 and CDR2 (germline): SNHLY, FYNNEI. For the CDR3, the DNA is TGTGCCAGCAGTTCCCCGGGACAGGGTTTGGTGAACACTGAAGCTTTCTTT. This encodes CASSSPGQGLVNTEAFF.

The rearrangement joins TRBV5-1 to TRBJ2-3, with D possibly TRBD1 on 6 matching bases. V lost 1 base, J lost 1 base, and 7 bases lay in between. The length of the CDR3 is 14 residues. The germline V gene has CDR1 SGHRS and CDR2 YFSETQ. The CDR3 DNA reads as TGCGCCAGCAGCTTGAGACAGGGCACAGATACGCAGTATTTT. This sequence encodes CASSLRQGTDTQYF.

V usage is TRBV28 and J usage is TRBJ2-3; 9 bases are a match to TRBD2. The V and J ends lost 5 bases and 2 bases, in that order; junction bases with no gene match: 5. Germline CDR1 reads MDHEN; CDR2 reads SYDVKM. The CDR3 is 15 amino acids. The CDR3 coding sequence is TGTGCCAGCAGTCACAGGACTAGCGCCACAGATACGCAGTATTTT. Translation gives CASSHRTSATDTQYF.